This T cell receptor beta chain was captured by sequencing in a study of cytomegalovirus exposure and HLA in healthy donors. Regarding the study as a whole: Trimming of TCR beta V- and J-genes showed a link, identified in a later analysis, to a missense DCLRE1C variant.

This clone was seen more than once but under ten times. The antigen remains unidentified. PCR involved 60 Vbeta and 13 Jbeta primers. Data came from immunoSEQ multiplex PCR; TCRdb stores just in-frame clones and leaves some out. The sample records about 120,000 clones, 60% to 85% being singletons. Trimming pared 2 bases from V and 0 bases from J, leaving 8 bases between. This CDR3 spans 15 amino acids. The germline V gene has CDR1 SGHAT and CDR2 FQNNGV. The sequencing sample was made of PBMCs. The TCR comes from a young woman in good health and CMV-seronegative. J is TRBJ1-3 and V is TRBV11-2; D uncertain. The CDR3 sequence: CASSLLSVSGNTIYF. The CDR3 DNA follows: TGTGCCAGCAGCTTATTGTCGGTCTCTGGAAACACCATATATTTT.